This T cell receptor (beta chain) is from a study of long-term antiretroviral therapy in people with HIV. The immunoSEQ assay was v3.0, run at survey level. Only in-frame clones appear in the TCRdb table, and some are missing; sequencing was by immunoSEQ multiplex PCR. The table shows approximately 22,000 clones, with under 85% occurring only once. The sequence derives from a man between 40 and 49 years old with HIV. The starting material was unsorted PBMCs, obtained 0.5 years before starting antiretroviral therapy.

The CDR3 bases are TGTGCCAGCAGCGTACAAAGCTCTGGAAACACCATATATTTT. Translated, it gives CASSVQSSGNTIYF. The J gene is TRBJ1-3, the V gene TRBV9; D is ambiguous. Looked up from germline, CDR1 is SGDLS and CDR2 is YYNGEE. The CDR3 covers 14 residues. V was trimmed by 1 base and J by 0 bases, leaving 5 bases between them.